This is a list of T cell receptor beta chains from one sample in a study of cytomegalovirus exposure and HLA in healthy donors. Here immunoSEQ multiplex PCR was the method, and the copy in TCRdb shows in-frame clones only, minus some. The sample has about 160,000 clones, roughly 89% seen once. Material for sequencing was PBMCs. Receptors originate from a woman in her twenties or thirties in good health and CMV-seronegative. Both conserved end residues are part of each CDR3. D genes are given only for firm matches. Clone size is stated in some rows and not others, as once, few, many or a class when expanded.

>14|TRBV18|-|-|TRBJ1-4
CASSPWQSDEKLFF
TGTGCCAGCTCACCCTGGCAGAGCGATGAAAAACTGTTTTTT
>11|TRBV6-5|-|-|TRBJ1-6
CASWGGHILHF
TGTGCCAGCTGGGGGGGACATATTCTCCACTTT
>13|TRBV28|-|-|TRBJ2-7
CATLKPTPDEQYF
TGTGCCACCCTCAAGCCCACTCCCGACGAGCAGTACTTC
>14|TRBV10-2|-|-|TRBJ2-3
CASGTPGVADTQYF
TGCGCCAGCGGGACGCCGGGGGTCGCAGATACGCAGTATTTT
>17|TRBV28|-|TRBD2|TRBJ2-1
CASSFELAGPLNNEQFF
TGTGCCAGCAGTTTTGAGTTAGCGGGTCCTTTAAACAATGAGCAGTTCTTC
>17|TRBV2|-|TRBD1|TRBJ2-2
CASSGPLDRGGTGELFF
TGTGCCAGCAGTGGACCCCTGGACAGGGGCGGCACCGGGGAGCTGTTTTTT
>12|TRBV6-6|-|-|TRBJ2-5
CASSRDWETQYF
TGTGCCAGCAGCCGAGATTGGGAGACCCAGTACTTC
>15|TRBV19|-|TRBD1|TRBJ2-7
CASSTKDRASYEQYF
TGTGCCAGTAGTACTAAGGACAGGGCTTCCTACGAGCAGTACTTC
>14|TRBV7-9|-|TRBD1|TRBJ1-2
CASSPPDRTHGYTF
TGTGCCAGCAGCCCACCGGACAGGACTCATGGCTACACCTTC
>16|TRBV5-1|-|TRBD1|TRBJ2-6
CASSTETGAGANVLTF
TGCGCCAGCAGCACCGAGACAGGGGCCGGGGCCAACGTCCTGACTTTC
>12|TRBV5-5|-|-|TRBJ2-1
CASSLVPGEQFF
TGTGCCAGCAGCTTAGTCCCAGGTGAGCAGTTCTTC
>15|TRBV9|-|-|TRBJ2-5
CASSVASEREETQYF
TGTGCCAGCAGCGTAGCTTCGGAGAGGGAAGAGACCCAGTACTTC
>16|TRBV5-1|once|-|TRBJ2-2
CASSDPRGWGTGELFF
TGCGCCAGCAGTGACCCTAGGGGTTGGGGCACCGGGGAGCTGTTTTTT
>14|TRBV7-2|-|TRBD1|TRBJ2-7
CASSFDRASYEQYF
TGTGCCAGCAGCTTCGACAGGGCCTCCTACGAGCAGTACTTC
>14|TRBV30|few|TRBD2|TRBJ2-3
CAWSRAGVTDTQYF
TGTGCCTGGAGTCGAGCGGGAGTCACAGATACGCAGTATTTT
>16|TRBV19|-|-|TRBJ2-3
CASKPPGRTWGDTQYF
TGTGCCAGCAAACCCCCGGGCAGGACTTGGGGAGATACGCAGTATTTT
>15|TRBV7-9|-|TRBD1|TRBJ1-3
CASSSGQGRGNTIYF
TGTGCCAGCAGCTCGGGACAGGGGAGGGGAAACACCATATATTTT
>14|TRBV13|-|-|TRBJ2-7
CASSPDQGSVEQYF
TGTGCCAGCAGTCCAGACCAGGGGTCGGTCGAGCAGTACTTC
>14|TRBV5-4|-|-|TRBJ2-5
CASSLGPGMETQYF
TGTGCCAGCAGCTTGGGGCCAGGGATGGAGACCCAGTACTTC
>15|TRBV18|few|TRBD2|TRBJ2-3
CASSPTSGLTDTQYF
TGTGCCAGCTCACCAACTAGCGGACTCACAGATACGCAGTATTTT
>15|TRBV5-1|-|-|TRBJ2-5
CASSQSGQGQETQYF
TGCGCCAGCAGCCAGTCCGGGCAGGGGCAAGAGACCCAGTACTTC
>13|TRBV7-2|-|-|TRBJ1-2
CASTYSKGSRYTF
TGTGCCAGCACTTATTCGAAGGGGTCCCGCTACACCTTC
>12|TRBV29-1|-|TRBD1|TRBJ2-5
CSHEGAGETQYF
TGCAGCCATGAGGGGGCGGGAGAGACCCAGTACTTC
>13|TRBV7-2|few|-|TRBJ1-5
CASSQSRVQPQHF
TGTGCCAGCAGCCAATCCAGGGTTCAGCCCCAGCATTTT
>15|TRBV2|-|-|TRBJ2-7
CASTVSGRSSYEQYF
TGTGCCAGCACCGTTAGCGGAAGGAGCTCCTACGAGCAGTACTTC
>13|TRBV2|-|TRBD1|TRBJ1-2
CASSRGQGDGYTF
TGTGCCAGCAGCAGGGGACAGGGTGATGGCTACACCTTC
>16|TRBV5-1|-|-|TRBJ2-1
CASSADRSYGINEQFF
TGCGCCAGCAGCGCCGACAGGTCCTATGGGATCAATGAGCAGTTCTTC
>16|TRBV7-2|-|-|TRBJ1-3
CASSLQGVWGGNTIYF
TGTGCCAGCAGCTTACAGGGCGTTTGGGGTGGAAACACCATATATTTT
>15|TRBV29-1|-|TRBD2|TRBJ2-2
CSVAASGRNTGELFF
TGCAGCGTTGCCGCTAGCGGGAGGAACACCGGGGAGCTGTTTTTT
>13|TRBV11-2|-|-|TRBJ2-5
CASSPWGEETQYF
TGTGCCAGCAGCCCGTGGGGGGAGGAGACCCAGTACTTC
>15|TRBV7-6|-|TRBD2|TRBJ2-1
CASSSRTSGSNEQFF
TGTGCCAGCAGCTCCCGGACTAGCGGGAGCAATGAGCAGTTCTTC
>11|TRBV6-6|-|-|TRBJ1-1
CASGSGAEAFF
TGTGCCAGCGGCTCGGGGGCTGAAGCTTTCTTT
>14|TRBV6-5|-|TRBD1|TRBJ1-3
CASGTGISGNTIYF
TGTGCCAGCGGGACAGGTATCTCTGGAAACACCATATATTTT
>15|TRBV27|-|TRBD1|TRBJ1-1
CASSSDRGPNTEAFF
TGTGCCAGCAGTTCCGACAGGGGGCCGAACACTGAAGCTTTCTTT
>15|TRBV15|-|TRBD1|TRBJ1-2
CATSIEGTGYGGYTF
TGTGCCACCAGCATAGAGGGGACAGGGTACGGCGGCTACACCTTC
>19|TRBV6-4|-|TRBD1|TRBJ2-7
CASSDSGGTGASHPYEQYF
TGTGCCAGCAGTGACTCTGGGGGGACAGGGGCCTCCCACCCATACGAGCAGTACTTC
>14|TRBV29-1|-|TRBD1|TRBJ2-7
CSVRGGTGEYEQYF
TGCAGCGTTCGGGGGGGGACAGGGGAATACGAGCAGTACTTC
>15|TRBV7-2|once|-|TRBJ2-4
CASSLMIRVGNIQYF
TGTGCCAGCAGCTTAATGATCCGGGTGGGAAACATTCAGTACTTC
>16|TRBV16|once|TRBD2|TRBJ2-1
CASSLHRRGGSNEQFF
TGTGCCAGCAGCCTCCACCGCCGGGGGGGCTCGAATGAGCAGTTCTTC
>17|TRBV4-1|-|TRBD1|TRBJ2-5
CASSQEGTGAPTETQYF
TGCGCCAGCAGCCAAGAGGGGACAGGAGCCCCGACGGAGACCCAGTACTTC
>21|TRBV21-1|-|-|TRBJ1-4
CASSKGKSGDQNPRGREKLFF
TGTGCCAGCAGCAAAGGGAAAAGCGGGGACCAGAATCCCCGAGGCAGGGAAAAACTGTTTTTT
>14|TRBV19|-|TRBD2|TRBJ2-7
CASSPLAGHYEQYF
TGTGCCAGTAGTCCCCTAGCGGGCCACTACGAGCAGTACTTC
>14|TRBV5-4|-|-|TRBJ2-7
CASSLEPPSYEQYF
TGTGCCAGCAGCTTGGAACCCCCCTCCTACGAGCAGTACTTC
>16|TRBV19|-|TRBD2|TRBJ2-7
CASSITGSGSYYEQYF
TGTGCCAGTAGTATAACGGGTAGCGGGAGCTACTACGAGCAGTACTTC
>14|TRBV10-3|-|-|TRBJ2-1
CAIKPGSSIHEQFF
TGTGCCATCAAGCCGGGATCCTCTATCCATGAGCAGTTCTTC
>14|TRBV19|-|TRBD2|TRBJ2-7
CATQTSGSSYEQYF
TGTGCCACCCAGACTAGCGGGAGCTCCTACGAGCAGTACTTC